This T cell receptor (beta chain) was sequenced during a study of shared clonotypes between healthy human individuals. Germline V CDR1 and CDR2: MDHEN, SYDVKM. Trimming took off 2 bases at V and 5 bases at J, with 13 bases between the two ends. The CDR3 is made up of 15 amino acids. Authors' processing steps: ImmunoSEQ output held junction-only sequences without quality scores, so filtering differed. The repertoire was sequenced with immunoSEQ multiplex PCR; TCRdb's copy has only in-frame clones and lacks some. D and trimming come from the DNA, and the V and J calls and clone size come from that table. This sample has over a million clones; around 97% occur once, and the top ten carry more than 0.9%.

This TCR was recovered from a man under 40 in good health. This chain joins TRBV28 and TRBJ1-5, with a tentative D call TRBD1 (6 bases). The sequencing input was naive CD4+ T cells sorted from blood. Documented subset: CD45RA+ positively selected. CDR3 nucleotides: TGTGCCAGCAGTTTAGGCGGCGGGGGCCATCAGCCCCAGCATTTT. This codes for CASSLGGGGHQPQHF.